This entry features one T cell receptor (beta chain) sequence. The antigen remains undetermined. In the source study's methods: After removing out-of-frame reads, over 2 million distinct TCRbeta sequences remained. Using immunoSEQ multiplex PCR, the repertoire was profiled, and TCRdb retains in-frame clones only, with some absent. V, J and clone size were drawn from that table, and D and trimming were deduced from the DNA. This table holds about 56,000 clones, about four fifths found once. The V gene's germline CDR1 is SEHNR and CDR2 FQNEAQ (reference sequence). V gave up 5 bases and J gave up 0 bases, with 10 bases separating them. The length of the CDR3 is 14 residues. The data stem from a study of memory CD4+ T cells and cytomegalovirus serostatus. Across the study: Of the healthy Belgian adults, 9 were CMV seropositive and 24 seronegative.

Single viable CD3+CD4+CD8-CD45RO+ cells were sorted as the memory CD4+ T cells. Study-wide results and caveats: The CMV-associated TCR signature appears largely within the CD4+ memory repertoire. A US-trained random forest predicted CMV serostatus with median AUC 0.91.

The chain is built from TRBV7-9 and TRBJ2-5, with D maybe TRBD1 (6 bases). Sequencing was carried out using memory CD4+ T cells from blood. This receptor was identified in an adult in good health and CMV-seronegative. The CDR3 nucleotides read TGTGCCAGCAGCGCCGGGACACACCAAGAGACCCAGTACTTC. This sequence encodes CASSAGTHQETQYF.